This T cell receptor beta chain was found in a study of chemoradiotherapy in HPV16-positive cancers. The table came from immunoSEQ multiplex PCR; TCRdb's copy has only in-frame clones and leaves some out. The table includes about 1,100 clones, 75% to 85% detected once. Germline-derived CDR1 and CDR2 are MNHEY and SMNVEV (reference sequence). This CDR3 region has 16 residues. V dropped 6 bases and J dropped 7; count of bases not matched to a gene: 8. Findings and caveats of the study: During treatment, candidate HPV-specific clones and E7-related motifs expanded in tumor.

Repeated repertoire sampling spanned the course of chemoradiotherapy. Details on this clone: What it binds is unknown.

The TCR originated in a human donor with HPV-associated anogenital cancer. The chain has TRBV27 and TRBJ2-1; TRBD2 agrees at 14 bases. The sequenced sample was tumor tissue, obtained from a patient who underwent chemoradiotherapy. As DNA, the CDR3 is TGTGCCAGCAGACCGGAGACTAGCGGGAGGGCGAATGAGCAGTTCTTC. Residues: CASRPETSGRANEQFF.